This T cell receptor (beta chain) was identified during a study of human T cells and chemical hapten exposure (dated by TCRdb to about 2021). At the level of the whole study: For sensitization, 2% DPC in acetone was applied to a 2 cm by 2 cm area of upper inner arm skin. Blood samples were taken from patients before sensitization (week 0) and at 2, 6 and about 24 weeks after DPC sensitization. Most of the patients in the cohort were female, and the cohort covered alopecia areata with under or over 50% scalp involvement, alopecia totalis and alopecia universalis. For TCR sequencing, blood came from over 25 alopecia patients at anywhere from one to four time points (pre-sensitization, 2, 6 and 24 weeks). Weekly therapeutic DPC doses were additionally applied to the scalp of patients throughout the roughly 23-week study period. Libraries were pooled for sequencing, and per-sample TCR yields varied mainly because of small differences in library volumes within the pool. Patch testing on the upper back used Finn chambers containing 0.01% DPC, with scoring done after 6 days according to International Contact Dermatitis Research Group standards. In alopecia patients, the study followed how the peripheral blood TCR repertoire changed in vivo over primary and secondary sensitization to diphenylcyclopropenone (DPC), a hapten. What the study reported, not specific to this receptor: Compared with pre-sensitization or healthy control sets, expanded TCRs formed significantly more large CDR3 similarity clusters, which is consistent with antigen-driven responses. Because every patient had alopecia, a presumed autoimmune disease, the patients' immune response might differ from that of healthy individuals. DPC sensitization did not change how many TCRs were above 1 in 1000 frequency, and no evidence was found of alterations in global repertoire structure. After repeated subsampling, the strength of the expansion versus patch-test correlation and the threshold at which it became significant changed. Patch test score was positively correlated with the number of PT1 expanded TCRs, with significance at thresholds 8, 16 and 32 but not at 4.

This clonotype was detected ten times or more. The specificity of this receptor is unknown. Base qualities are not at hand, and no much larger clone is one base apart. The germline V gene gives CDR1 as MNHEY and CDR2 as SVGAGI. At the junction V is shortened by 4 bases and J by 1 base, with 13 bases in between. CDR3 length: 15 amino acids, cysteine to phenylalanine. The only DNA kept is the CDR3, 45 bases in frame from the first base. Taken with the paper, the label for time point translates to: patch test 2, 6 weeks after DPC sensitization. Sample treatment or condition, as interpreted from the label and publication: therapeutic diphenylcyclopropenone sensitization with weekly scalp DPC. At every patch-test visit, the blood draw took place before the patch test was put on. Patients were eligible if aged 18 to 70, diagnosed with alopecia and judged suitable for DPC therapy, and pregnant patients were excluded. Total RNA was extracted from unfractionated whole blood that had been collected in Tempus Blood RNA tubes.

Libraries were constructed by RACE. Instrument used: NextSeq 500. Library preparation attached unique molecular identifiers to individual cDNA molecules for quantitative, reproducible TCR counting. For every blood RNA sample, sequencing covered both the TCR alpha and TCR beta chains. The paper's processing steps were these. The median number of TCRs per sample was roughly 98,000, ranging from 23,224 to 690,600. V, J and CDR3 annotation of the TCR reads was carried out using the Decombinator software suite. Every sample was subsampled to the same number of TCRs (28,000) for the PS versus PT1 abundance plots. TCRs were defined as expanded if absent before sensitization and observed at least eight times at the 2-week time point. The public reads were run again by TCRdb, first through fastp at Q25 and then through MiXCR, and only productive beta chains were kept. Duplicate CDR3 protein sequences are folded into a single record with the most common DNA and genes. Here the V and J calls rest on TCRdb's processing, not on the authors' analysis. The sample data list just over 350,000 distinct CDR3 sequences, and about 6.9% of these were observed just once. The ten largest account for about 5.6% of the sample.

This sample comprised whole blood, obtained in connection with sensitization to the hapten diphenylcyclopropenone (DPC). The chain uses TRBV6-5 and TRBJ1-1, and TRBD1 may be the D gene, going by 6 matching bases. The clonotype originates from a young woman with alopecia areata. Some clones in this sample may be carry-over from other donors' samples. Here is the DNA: TGTGCCAGCAGTTTATCCGGGACACAGAACACTGAAGCTTTCTTT. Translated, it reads CASSLSGTQNTEAFF.